The 20 T cell receptor beta chains listed next were all sequenced from one sample in a study of Tregs in tolerant kidney transplant recipients. Using immunoSEQ multiplex PCR, the repertoire was profiled, and TCRdb retains in-frame clones only, with some absent. The listing records around 48,000 clones. The specimen was CD4+ T cells from blood, collected before the transplant. These receptors all stem from a human donor who received a combined kidney and bone marrow transplant.

Of note for this clone: The sequence runs out 3 residues before the end of the CDR3; the remainder is reconstructed from the germline J gene. This chain connects TRBV19 to TRBJ2-3, with D maybe TRBD1 (6 bases). The V gene's germline CDR1 is LNHDA and CDR2 SQIVND (reference sequence). Trimming stripped 4 bases from V and 2 bases from J, with 10 bases between. This CDR3 contains 14 residues. The sequenced part of the CDR3 DNA is TGTGCCAGTAGTAAAGGACAGAACACAGATACG. It translates to CASSKGQNTDT. The whole CDR3 region reads CASSKGQNTDTQYF. The full variable domain, completed using reference TRBV19 and TRBJ2-3, is DGGITQSPKYLFRKEGQNVTLSCEQNLNHDAMYWYRQDPGQGLRLIYYSQIVNDFQKGDIAEGYSVSREKKESFPLTVTSAQKNPTAFYLCASSKGQNTDTQYFGPGTRLTVL.

About this clone itself: The sequenced fragment ends 3 residues before the CDR3 boundary, so the rest is inferred from the germline J gene. This rearrangement joins TRBV19 to TRBJ2-3; the match to TRBD2 covers 7 bases. Germline V gives CDR1 LNHDA, CDR2 SQIVND (reference sequence). This CDR3 is 15 amino acids long. The V and J ends lost 6 bases and 5 bases, in that order; junction bases with no gene match: 11. The chain's CDR3 is CASSPGGLRGDTQYF. Partial CDR3 DNA: TGTGCCAGTAGCCCGGGGGGACTTAGGGGAGATACG.

With respect to this clone: The CDR3 end lies 3 residues beyond the end of the read and is filled in from the germline J gene. The chain couples TRBV29-1 to TRBJ1-4; a possible D gene is TRBD1 (5 bases). This CDR3 is built from 13 residues. V lost 6 bases and J 3 bases, leaving 11 bases between the germline ends. Looked up from germline, CDR1 is SQVTM and CDR2 is ANQGSEA. CDR3 loop: CSVVSTANEKLFF. CDR3 bases read: TGCAGCGTGGTTTCGACAGCTAATGAAAAA.

Comments on this clone: The sequence runs out 3 residues before the end of the CDR3; the remainder is reconstructed from the germline J gene. V usage is TRBV19 and J usage is TRBJ2-3; 10 nucleotides line up with TRBD1. CDR3 length: 13 amino acids. The ends lost 8 bases at V and 3 bases at J; junction bases unmatched: 2. The germline CDR1 and CDR2 sequences are LNHDA and SQIVND (reference sequence). The chain's CDR3 is CASRDRGTDTQYF. The sequenced part of the CDR3 DNA is TGTGCCAGTCGGGACAGGGGTACAGATACG. The entire variable domain, with the rest obtained from reference TRBV19 and TRBJ2-3, is as follows: DGGITQSPKYLFRKEGQNVTLSCEQNLNHDAMYWYRQDPGQGLRLIYYSQIVNDFQKGDIAEGYSVSREKKESFPLTVTSAQKNPTAFYLCASRDRGTDTQYFGPGTRLTVL.

Details on this clone: The missing CDR3 end, 3 residues past where the read stops, is filled in from the germline J gene. The rearrangement uses TRBV19 and TRBJ1-4; a possible D gene is TRBD1 (5 bases). V lost 7 bases to trimming and J lost 8 bases, with 23 bases between them. Per the germline V gene, CDR1 is LNHDA and CDR2 is SQIVND (reference sequence). The CDR3 is 16 amino acids. The CDR3 here is CASTERGRRGTEKLFF. Partial CDR3 DNA: TGTGCCAGTACCGAGAGGGGACGGCGGGGTACCGAAAAA.

The CDR3 spells CASTLGGIEQPQHF. Incomplete CDR3 DNA: TGTGCCAGTACTTTGGGCGGGATAGAGCAGCCC. The chain carries TRBV19 and TRBJ1-5, with D hard to call. Coverage ceases 3 residues before the CDR3 finishes, and the germline J gene fills in the end. V lost 7 bases to trimming and J lost 7 bases, with 17 bases between them. Germline CDR1 and CDR2: LNHDA and SQIVND (reference sequence). The CDR3 runs to 14 residues. Combining the CDR3 with reference TRBV19 and TRBJ1-5 gives the whole variable domain DGGITQSPKYLFRKEGQNVTLSCEQNLNHDAMYWYRQDPGQGLRLIYYSQIVNDFQKGDIAEGYSVSREKKESFPLTVTSAQKNPTAFYLCASTLGGIEQPQHFGDGTRLSIL.

On this clone: One end of the junction varies from germline; a read error may be responsible. The DNA ends 3 residues before the CDR3 does, and the rest of the CDR3 is filled in from the germline J gene. The chain recombines TRBV18 with TRBJ1-1; a possible D gene is TRBD1 (5 bases). Germline-derived CDR1 and CDR2 are KGHSH and LQKENI. The CDR3 is made up of 16 amino acids. CDR3 residues: CASSPLKGIMDTGAFF. The DNA read from the CDR3 is TGTGCCAGCTCACCACTAAAGGGTATTATGGACACTGGA.

Remarks on this clone: The sequenced fragment ends 3 residues before the CDR3 boundary, so the rest is inferred from the germline J gene. The rearrangement links TRBV18 to TRBJ1-1; D may be TRBD1 (6 bases). Germline-derived CDR1 and CDR2 are KGHSH and LQKENI. The CDR3 totals 14 residues. The sequenced CDR3 bases are TGTGCCAGCTCCGATGCATATAGAGGACAGAAA. Translated: CASSDAYRGQK. The CDR3 in its entirety is CASSDAYRGQKAFF.

Points on this clone: The read terminates 3 residues before the CDR3 end, so the remaining end is supplied by the germline J gene. This rearrangement joins TRBV2 to TRBJ2-3; TRBD2 agrees at 9 bases. J was trimmed by 2 bases and V by 5 bases; bases with no gene match: 5. The CDR3 has 15 amino acids. CDR1 and CDR2 (germline): SNHLY, FYNNEI. The CDR3 DNA, read in part, is TGTGCCAGCAGTCTGATAGCGGGAGACACAGATACG. Translated, it gives CASSLIAGDTDT. The CDR3 in its entirety is CASSLIAGDTDTQYF.

As for this clone: The DNA ends 3 residues before the CDR3 does, and the rest of the CDR3 is filled in from the germline J gene. V is TRBV7-8 and J is TRBJ1-1; 7 positions match TRBD1. From germline, CDR1 is SGHVS and CDR2 FQNEAQ. The CDR3 has 14 amino acids. Trimming removed 4 bases from V and 1 base from J; junction bases left unmatched: 3. CDR3 DNA (partial): TGTGCCAGCAGCTCGGACAGGACGAACACTGAA. It translates to CASSSDRTNTE. The whole CDR3 sequence reads CASSSDRTNTEAFF.

Comments on this clone: The read terminates 3 residues ahead of where the CDR3 ends, so the germline J gene completes it. The rearrangement uses TRBV2 and TRBJ2-1; the D gene is possibly TRBD1 (6 bases). Trimming left V 1 base short and J 4 bases short, with 17 bases between. Germline-derived CDR1 and CDR2 are SNHLY and FYNNEI. This CDR3 is built from 17 residues. Partial CDR3 DNA: TGTGCCAGCAGTGAAGGGACCCCCCCCAGGGGATACAATGAG. Translated, it gives CASSEGTPPRGYNE. The whole CDR3 is CASSEGTPPRGYNEQFF.

As for this clone: The read ends 3 residues before the CDR3 terminus; that terminus is restored from the germline J gene. This sequence joins TRBV29-1 and TRBJ2-1; 8 nucleotides agree with TRBD1. Germline CDR1 is SQVTM and CDR2 is ANQGSEA. The CDR3 covers 14 residues. J lost 1 base, V lost 7 bases, and 6 bases had no gene match. CDR3 bases read: TGCAGCGCCTCACAGGGGGGATCCTACAATGAG. Translation gives CSASQGGSYNE. The entire CDR3 reads CSASQGGSYNEQFF.

About this clone: The CDR3 end is not reached by the read, which stops 3 residues before it; the germline J gene fills it in. This chain connects TRBV5-1 to TRBJ1-6; D gene unclear. Germline-derived CDR1 and CDR2 are SGHRS and YFSETQ. The V and J ends lost 0 bases and 6 bases respectively, with 10 bases between them. CDR3 size: 15 residues. CDR3 residues: CASSLDVSGNSPLHF. Incomplete CDR3 DNA: TGCGCCAGCAGCTTGGATGTATCCGGTAATTCACCC.

Notes on this clone: Read data end 3 residues before the CDR3 end; the end is taken from the germline J gene. The genes are TRBV10-3 and TRBJ2-7; 9 bases fit TRBD1. CDR3 length: 14 residues. V gave up 4 bases and J gave up 3 bases; unmatched junction bases: 4. The germline V gene encodes CDR1 ENHRY and CDR2 SYGVKD. The sequenced CDR3 bases are TGTGCCATCAGTGTGGGACAGGGTCTCTACGAG. Amino acid sequence: CAISVGQGLYE. The whole CDR3 protein is CAISVGQGLYEQYF.

A remark on this clone: The sequenced fragment ends 3 residues before the CDR3 boundary, so the rest is inferred from the germline J gene. The chain carries TRBV20-1 and TRBJ2-7, with 8 bases identical to TRBD2. Per germline, CDR1 DFQATT and CDR2 SNEGSKA (reference sequence). The CDR3 totals 13 residues. The sequenced CDR3 bases are TGCAGCGCCCCCGCTAGCGGGTCCTACGAG. Its protein is CSAPASGSYE. The full-length CDR3 reads as CSAPASGSYEQYF.

As concerns this clone: The CDR3 goes on 3 residues after the read ends, and that part is filled in from the germline J gene. The chain couples TRBV30 to TRBJ2-3; D tentatively fits TRBD1 or TRBD2 (5 bases each). CDR1 is GTSNPN, CDR2 SVGIG, per germline (reference sequence). CDR3 length: 16 residues. Trimming shortened V by 4 bases and J by 0 bases, and 17 bases separated the two germline ends. CDR3 sequence: CAWTRPEGFSTDTQYF. CDR3 bases read: TGTGCCTGGACAAGGCCAGAGGGGTTCAGCACAGATACG.

CDR3: CASSSSVAYEQYF. The sequenced part of the CDR3 DNA is TGTGCCAGCAGCTCGAGTGTAGCCTACGAG. This chain links TRBV28 with TRBJ2-7; D is uncertain. The read ends 3 residues early relative to the CDR3; the germline J gene fills the gap. The CDR3 contains 13 residues. Trimming took 6 bases from V and 2 from J, leaving 11 bases between them. Germline CDR1 and CDR2: MDHEN and SYDVKM.

A word on this clone: The read ends 3 residues shy of where the CDR3 ends; the end is completed using the germline J gene. The chain combines TRBV7-8 with TRBJ1-3; D is possibly TRBD1 (6 bases). V was clipped by 3 bases and J by 4 bases, with 13 bases between them. Per germline, CDR1 SGHVS and CDR2 FQNEAQ. The CDR3 is 15 residues long. The CDR3 sequence is CASSFAGVSGNTIYF. The DNA read from the CDR3 is TGTGCCAGCAGCTTCGCAGGGGTTTCCGGAAACACC.

About this clone: The CDR3 end lies 3 residues beyond the end of the read and is filled in from the germline J gene. The chain recombines TRBV2 with TRBJ2-1; 9 bases agree with TRBD1. The CDR3 runs to 15 residues. Losses at the gene ends were 8 bases for V and 2 bases for J; bases not matched to a gene: 7. Germline lookup yields CDR1 SNHLY and CDR2 FYNNEI. This CDR3 reads CASGRDRDPYNEQFF. CDR3 DNA, as far as it was read: TGTGCCAGCGGGCGGGACAGGGACCCCTACAATGAG.

As to this clone: The read halts 3 residues ahead of the CDR3 end, with the missing end drawn from the germline J gene. J is TRBJ2-1 and V is TRBV20-1, with a weak D call TRBD2 (5 bases). V was clipped by 0 bases and J by 8 bases, with 11 bases between them. CDR1 DFQATT and CDR2 SNEGSKA come from the germline V gene (reference sequence). The CDR3 sequence is 13 residues long. This chain's CDR3 is CSARDAGRDEQFF. The CDR3 bases that were read are TGCAGTGCTAGAGATGCGGGCCGGGATGAG.